These T cell receptor beta chains were read from a single sample in a study of blood T cell repertoires in COVID-19. Profiling relied on immunoSEQ multiplex PCR, and the TCRdb table lists in-frame clones only, not all of them. The sample has around 480,000 clones, 87% seen once; the top ten hold about 0.65%. The material sequenced was PBMCs or T cells enriched from blood (not recorded which). The receptors come from a woman aged 18-35 years who had recovered from COVID-19. The CDR3 runs from the conserved cysteine through the conserved F or W. D genes are given only for firm matches. The listing skips clone size in some rows; elsewhere it reads once, few, many or a size class.

v_call,clone_size,j_call,d_call,cdr3_aa,cdr3_nt
TRBV19,-,TRBJ2-2,-,CATTGRTGELFF,TGTGCCACCACAGGTCGCACCGGGGAGCTGTTTTTT
TRBV7-2,-,TRBJ2-3,TRBD2,CASDQRTSGGATQYF,TGTGCCAGCGACCAACGGACTAGCGGGGGAGCTACGCAGTATTTT
TRBV19,-,TRBJ1-2,-,CASISTGPPAGYTF,TGTGCCAGTATTTCGACAGGCCCTCCGGCCGGCTACACCTTC
TRBV28,-,TRBJ1-6,-,CASISGRSYNSPLHF,TGTGCCAGTATCAGTGGGCGCTCCTATAATTCACCCCTCCACTTT
TRBV2,-,TRBJ2-4,-,CASSDIEGEVKNIQYF,TGTGCCAGCAGTGATATTGAAGGGGAGGTCAAAAACATTCAGTACTTC
TRBV27,-,TRBJ2-1,-,CASSQGYNEQFF,TGTGCCAGCAGTCAGGGGTACAATGAGCAGTTCTTC
TRBV4-1,-,TRBJ2-5,TRBD1,CASSQGGQGRRETQYF,TGCGCCAGCAGCCAAGGAGGACAGGGGAGGAGAGAGACCCAGTACTTC
TRBV2,once,TRBJ2-1,TRBD2,CASSEEVAGGYEQFF,TGTGCCAGCAGTGAGGAGGTAGCGGGGGGCTATGAGCAGTTCTTC
TRBV20-1,-,TRBJ2-4,-,CAPRHENIQYF,TGCGCTCCTCGACACGAAAACATTCAGTACTTC
TRBV4-1,-,TRBJ2-3,-,CASSQDREGSGDTQYF,TGCGCCAGCAGCCAAGATCGGGAAGGGTCGGGAGATACGCAGTATTTT
TRBV6-6,-,TRBJ2-3,-,CASSYGGIFTDTQYF,TGTGCCAGCAGTTACGGCGGGATTTTCACAGATACGCAGTATTTT
TRBV5-1,-,TRBJ2-3,TRBD2,CASSLTLAATDTQYF,TGCGCCAGCAGCTTGACACTAGCGGCGACAGATACGCAGTATTTT
TRBV4-1,once,TRBJ2-3,-,CASSQEQGVNTDTQYF,TGCGCCAGCAGCCAGGAACAGGGCGTCAACACAGATACGCAGTATTTT
TRBV29-1,-,TRBJ2-1,-,CSSKKGLNEQFF,TGCAGCTCAAAGAAGGGGCTCAATGAGCAGTTCTTC
TRBV5-6,-,TRBJ2-7,-,CASSLGQKTYEQYF,TGTGCCAGCAGCCTCGGACAGAAGACCTACGAGCAGTACTTC
TRBV5-1,-,TRBJ1-6,-,CASSLGVYSYNSPLHF,TGCGCCAGCAGCTTGGGCGTTTACTCCTATAATTCACCCCTCCACTTT
TRBV5-1,-,TRBJ2-1,-,CASSLGGSQFSYNEQFF,TGCGCCAGCAGCTTGGGAGGCAGCCAATTCTCCTACAATGAGCAGTTCTTC
TRBV7-2,-,TRBJ2-6,TRBD1,CASSLGTGPSGANVLTF,TGTGCCAGCAGCTTAGGGACAGGGCCCTCTGGGGCCAACGTCCTGACTTTC
TRBV6-6,-,TRBJ1-2,-,CASRLQPGYTF,TGTGCCAGCAGATTACAGCCTGGCTACACCTTC
TRBV5-1,-,TRBJ1-2,TRBD1,CASSLERGQEDGYTF,TGCGCCAGCAGCTTGGAGAGGGGGCAGGAGGATGGCTACACCTTC
TRBV12-3/TRBV12-4,-,TRBJ2-5,-,CASTLGSQETQYF,TGTGCCAGCACCCTGGGCTCTCAAGAGACCCAGTACTTC
TRBV4-1,few,TRBJ1-5,-,CASSQDRGEESQHF,TGCGCCAGCAGCCAAGATAGGGGTGAGGAGTCCCAGCATTTT
TRBV13,-,TRBJ2-5,TRBD1,CASSFRGQETQYF,TGTGCCAGCAGCTTCAGGGGGCAAGAGACCCAGTACTTC
TRBV28,few,TRBJ2-2,-,CASSLRRDSNFMNTGELFF,TGTGCCAGCAGTCTCAGGCGGGACAGTAATTTTATGAACACCGGGGAGCTGTTTTTT
TRBV4-1,once,TRBJ1-2,TRBD1,CASSPEPPRTGLVNYGYTF,TGCGCCAGCAGCCCAGAACCCCCTCGGACAGGGCTGGTTAACTATGGCTACACCTTC
TRBV5-1,-,TRBJ2-7,TRBD2,CASSSYFSGGAQEQYF,TGCGCCAGCAGCTCCTACTTTAGCGGGGGGGCCCAAGAGCAGTACTTC
TRBV27,-,TRBJ1-5,-,CASSFGGYQPQHF,TGTGCCAGCAGTTTTGGGGGGTATCAGCCCCAGCATTTT
TRBV27,few,TRBJ1-1,TRBD1,CASSLTGITEAFF,TGTGCCAGCAGTTTGACAGGGATCACTGAAGCTTTCTTT
TRBV7-2,-,TRBJ1-4,-,CASSLALGNEKLFF,TGTGCCAGCAGCTTGGCCCTTGGTAATGAAAAACTGTTTTTT
TRBV6-5,-,TRBJ1-1,-,CASRVTDAEAFF,TGTGCCAGCAGGGTGACAGACGCTGAAGCTTTCTTT